The subject of this entry is one T cell receptor (beta chain). Original processing methods: Reference gene primer amplification yielded estimated nucleated cell counts. Sequencing was performed with immunoSEQ multiplex PCR; in TCRdb, only in-frame clones are kept and a portion is missing. That table gives V, J and clone size, and the DNA gave D and trimming. This table has about 89,000 clones, about 78% appearing once. The CDR3 sequence is 14 residues long. Germline V lookup: CDR1 SNHLY, CDR2 FYNNEI. The V gene end was trimmed by 5 bases and the J gene end by 5 bases; junction bases not matched to a gene: 6. The sample is drawn from a study of blood T cell repertoires in COVID-19. In the study overall: COVID-19 samples, acute and convalescent, were from the United States, Italy and Spain.

Sequencing was performed on peripheral blood. The clonotype originates from a woman aged 80 or over with acute or convalescent COVID-19. The chain is built from TRBV2 and TRBJ1-2; 9 bases match TRBD1. DNA of the CDR3: TGTGCCAGCAGTCCCCGGGACAGGGTTTATGGCTACACCTTC. Amino acid sequence: CASSPRDRVYGYTF.